This TCR beta chain was recorded in a study of T cell changes during pregnancy in multiple sclerosis. The sample holds one count of this clone. Measured with immunoSEQ multiplex PCR; TCRdb has only the in-frame clones, and not every one. Of some 39,000 clones in the sample, about 93% were seen once. The CDR3 loop spans 14 amino acids. V was cut by 2 bases and J by 6 bases, with 11 bases left in between. Germline V gene sequence: CDR1 MDHEN, CDR2 SYDVKM. The genes are TRBV28 and TRBJ2-4; possibly TRBD2 for D (5 bases). The source was CD4+ T cells from peripheral blood mononuclear cells, collected in the second trimester of pregnancy. The sequence came from a female donor in good health, enrolled as a control in a pregnancy study. This CDR3 is CASSLGSPANIQYF. CDR3 bases: TGTGCCAGCAGTTTAGGGAGTCCCGCAAACATTCAGTACTTC. Full variable domain (rest looked up from reference TRBV28 and TRBJ2-4): DVKVTQSSRYLVKRTGEKVFLECVQDMDHENMFWYRQDPGLGLRLIYFSYDVKMKEKGDIPEGYSVSREKKERFSLILESASTNQTSMYLCASSLGSPANIQYFGAGTRLSVL.